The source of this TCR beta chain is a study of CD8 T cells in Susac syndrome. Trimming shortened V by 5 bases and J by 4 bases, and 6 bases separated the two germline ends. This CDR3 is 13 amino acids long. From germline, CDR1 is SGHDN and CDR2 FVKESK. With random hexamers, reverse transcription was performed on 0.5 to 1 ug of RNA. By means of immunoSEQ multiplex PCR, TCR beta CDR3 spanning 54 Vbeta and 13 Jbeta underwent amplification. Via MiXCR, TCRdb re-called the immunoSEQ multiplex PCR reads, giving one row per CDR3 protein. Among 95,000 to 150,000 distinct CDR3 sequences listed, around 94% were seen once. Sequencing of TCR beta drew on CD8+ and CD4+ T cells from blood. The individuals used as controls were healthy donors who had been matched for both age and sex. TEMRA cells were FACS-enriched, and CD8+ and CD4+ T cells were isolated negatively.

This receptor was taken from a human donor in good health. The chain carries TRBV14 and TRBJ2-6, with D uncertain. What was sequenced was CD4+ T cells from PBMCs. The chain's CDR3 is CASSFGGANVLTF. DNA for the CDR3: TGTGCCAGCAGCTTTGGGGGGGCCAACGTCCTGACTTTC.